This T cell receptor beta chain was identified in a study of response to subunit inactivated influenza vaccine. V dropped 1 base and J dropped 3 bases, with 11 bases sitting between them. Per germline, CDR1 SGDLS and CDR2 YYNGEE. CDR3 length: 15 amino acids. TCRdb reprocessed the RT-PCR reads via MiXCR and lists one record per CDR3 protein. Here the sample spans over 800,000 distinct CDR3 sequences, 21% being singletons. Details on this clonotype: Its cognate antigen is unknown.

Findings and limits, study-wide: There was a suggestion from the authors that each seasonal influenza vaccination recruits few new T cells.

The chain links TRBV9 to TRBJ2-1; a weak D match, TRBD2 (6 bases). The clonotype was recovered from a man in his fifties or sixties who received an inactivated influenza vaccine. The material was PBMCs from blood, obtained 5 to 6 days after vaccination. CDR3 nucleotides: TGTGCCAGCAGCGTAAAGGCTAGCGTCTACAATGAGCAGTTCTTC. Its protein product is CASSVKASVYNEQFF.